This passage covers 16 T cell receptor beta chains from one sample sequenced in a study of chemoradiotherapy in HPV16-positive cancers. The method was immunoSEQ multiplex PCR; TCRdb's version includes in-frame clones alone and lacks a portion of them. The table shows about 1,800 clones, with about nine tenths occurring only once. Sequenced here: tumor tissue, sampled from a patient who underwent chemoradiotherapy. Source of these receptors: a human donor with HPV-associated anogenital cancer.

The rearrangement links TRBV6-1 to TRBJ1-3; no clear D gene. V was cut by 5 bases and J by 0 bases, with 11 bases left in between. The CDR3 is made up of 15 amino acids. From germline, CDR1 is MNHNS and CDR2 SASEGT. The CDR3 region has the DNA TGTGCCAGCAGTATTGACGAGGACTCTGGAAACACCATATATTTT. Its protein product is CASSIDEDSGNTIYF.

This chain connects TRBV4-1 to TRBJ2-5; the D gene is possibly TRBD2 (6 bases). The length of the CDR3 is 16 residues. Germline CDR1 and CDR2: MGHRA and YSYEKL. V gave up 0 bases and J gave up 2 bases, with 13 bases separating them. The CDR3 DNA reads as TGCGCCAGCAGCCAAGAAGTAGTCGGGGGTCAAGAGACCCAGTACTTC. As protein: CASSQEVVGGQETQYF.

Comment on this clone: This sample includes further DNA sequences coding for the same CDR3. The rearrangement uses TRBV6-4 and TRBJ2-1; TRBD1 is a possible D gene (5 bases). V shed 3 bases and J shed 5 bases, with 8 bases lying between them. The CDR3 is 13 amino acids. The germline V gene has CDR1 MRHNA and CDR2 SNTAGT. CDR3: CASSEGRDNEQFF. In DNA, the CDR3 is TGTGCCAGCAGTGAGGGGCGCGACAATGAGCAGTTCTTC.

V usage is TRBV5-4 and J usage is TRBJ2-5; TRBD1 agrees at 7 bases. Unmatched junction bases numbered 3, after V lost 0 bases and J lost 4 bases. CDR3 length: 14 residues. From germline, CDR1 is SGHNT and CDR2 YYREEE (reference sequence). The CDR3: CASSLEGAGETQYF. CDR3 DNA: TGTGCCAGCAGCTTGGAGGGGGCGGGAGAGACCCAGTACTTC.

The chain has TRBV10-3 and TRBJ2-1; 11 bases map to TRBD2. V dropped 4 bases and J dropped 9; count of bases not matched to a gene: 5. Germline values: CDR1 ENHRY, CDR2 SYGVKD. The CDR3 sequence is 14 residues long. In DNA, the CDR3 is TGTGCCATCAGTGCTAGCGGGGGGTATAGTGAGCAGTTCTTC. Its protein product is CAISASGGYSEQFF.

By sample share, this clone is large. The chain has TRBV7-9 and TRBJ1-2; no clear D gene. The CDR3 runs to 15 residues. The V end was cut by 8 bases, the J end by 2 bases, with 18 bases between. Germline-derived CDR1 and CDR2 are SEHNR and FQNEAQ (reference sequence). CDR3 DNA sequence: TGTGCCAGCGGCAAGTACAGCTCTAACAACTATGGCTACACCTTC. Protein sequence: CASGKYSSNNYGYTF.

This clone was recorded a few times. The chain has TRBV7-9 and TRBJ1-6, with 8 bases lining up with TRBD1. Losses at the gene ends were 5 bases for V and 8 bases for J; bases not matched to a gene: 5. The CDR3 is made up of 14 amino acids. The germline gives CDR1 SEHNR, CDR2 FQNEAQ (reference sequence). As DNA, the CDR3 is TGTGCCAGCAGCCCGGACAGGGCGCATTCACCCCTCCACTTT. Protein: CASSPDRAHSPLHF.

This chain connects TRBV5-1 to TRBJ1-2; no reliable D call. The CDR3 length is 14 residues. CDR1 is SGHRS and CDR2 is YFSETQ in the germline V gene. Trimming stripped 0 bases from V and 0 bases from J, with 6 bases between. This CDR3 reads CASSLDHSNYGYTF. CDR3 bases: TGCGCCAGCAGCTTGGATCATTCTAACTATGGCTACACCTTC.

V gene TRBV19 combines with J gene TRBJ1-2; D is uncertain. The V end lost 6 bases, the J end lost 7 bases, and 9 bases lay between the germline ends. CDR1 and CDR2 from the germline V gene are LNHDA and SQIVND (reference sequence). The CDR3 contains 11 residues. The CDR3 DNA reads TGTGCCAGTAGCCCCGGGGTTGGCTACACCTTC. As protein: CASSPGVGYTF.

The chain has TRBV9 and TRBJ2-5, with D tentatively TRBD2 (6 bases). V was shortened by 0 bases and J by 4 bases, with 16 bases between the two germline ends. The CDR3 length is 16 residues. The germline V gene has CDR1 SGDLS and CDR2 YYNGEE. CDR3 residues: CASSVGERQGGETQYF. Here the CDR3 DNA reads TGTGCCAGCAGCGTAGGTGAGAGGCAGGGAGGAGAGACCCAGTACTTC.

CDR3 protein: CASSFPFNTEAFF. DNA of the CDR3: TGTGCCAGCAGCTTTCCCTTCAACACTGAAGCTTTCTTT. The rearrangement uses TRBV7-9 and TRBJ1-1; D is ambiguous. The CDR3 has 13 residues. Trimming took 3 bases from V and 2 from J, leaving 7 bases between them. CDR1 and CDR2 from the germline V gene are SEHNR and FQNEAQ (reference sequence). The variable domain in full, with the rest retrieved from reference TRBV7-9 and TRBJ1-1, is DTGVSQNPRHKITKRGQNVTFRCDPISEHNRLYWYRQTLGQGPEFLTYFQNEAQLEKSRLLSDRFSAERPKGSFSTLEIQRTEQGDSAMYLCASSFPFNTEAFFGQGTRLTVV.

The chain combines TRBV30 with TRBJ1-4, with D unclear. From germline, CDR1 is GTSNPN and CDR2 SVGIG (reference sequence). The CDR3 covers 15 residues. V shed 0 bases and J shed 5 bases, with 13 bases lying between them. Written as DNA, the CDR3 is TGTGCCTGGAGTGTTGCCCTTGGGCGCAATGAAAAACTGTTTTTT. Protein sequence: CAWSVALGRNEKLFF.

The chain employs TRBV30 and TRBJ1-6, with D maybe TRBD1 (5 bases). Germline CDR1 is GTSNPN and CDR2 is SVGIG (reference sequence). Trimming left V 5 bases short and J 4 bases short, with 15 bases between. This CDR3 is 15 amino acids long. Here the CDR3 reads CAWVGRQLYNSPLHF. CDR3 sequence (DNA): TGTGCCTGGGTAGGCCGACAGCTTTATAATTCACCCCTCCACTTT.

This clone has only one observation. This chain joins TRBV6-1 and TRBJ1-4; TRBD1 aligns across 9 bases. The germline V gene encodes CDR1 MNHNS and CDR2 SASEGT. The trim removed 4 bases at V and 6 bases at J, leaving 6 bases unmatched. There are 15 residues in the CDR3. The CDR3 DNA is TGTGCCAGCAGTGGATTTACAGGGGGCGATGAAAAACTGTTTTTT. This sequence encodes CASSGFTGGDEKLFF.

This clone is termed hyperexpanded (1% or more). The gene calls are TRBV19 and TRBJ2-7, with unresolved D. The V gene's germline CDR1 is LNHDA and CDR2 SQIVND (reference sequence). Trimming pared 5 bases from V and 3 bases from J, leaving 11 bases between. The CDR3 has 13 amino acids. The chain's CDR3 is CASSPGPNYEQYF. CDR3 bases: TGTGCCAGTAGTCCCGGGCCGAACTACGAGCAGTACTTC.

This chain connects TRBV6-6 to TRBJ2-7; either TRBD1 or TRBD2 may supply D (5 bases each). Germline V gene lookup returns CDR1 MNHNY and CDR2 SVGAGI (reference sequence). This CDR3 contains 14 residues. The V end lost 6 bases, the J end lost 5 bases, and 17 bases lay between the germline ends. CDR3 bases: TGTGCCAGCAGGGGGGAAGGGGCTAGGGACGAGCAGTACTTC. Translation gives CASRGEGARDEQYF.